The 18 T cell receptor beta chains given below trace back to one sample, sequenced in a study of cytomegalovirus exposure and HLA in healthy donors. PCR used 60 Vbeta primers and 13 Jbeta primers. Sequencing was performed with immunoSEQ multiplex PCR; in TCRdb, only in-frame clones are kept and a portion is missing. Of about 91,000 clones detected, roughly 86% appear once; the ten largest clones hold about a tenth. Sample: PBMCs. The source is a young man in good health and CMV-seropositive.

This chain connects TRBV27 to TRBJ1-5; a possible D gene is TRBD1 (5 bases). Germline values: CDR1 MNHEY, CDR2 SMNVEV (reference sequence). The CDR3 spans 14 residues. Between the trimmed V and J ends, which lost 3 bases and 7 bases, there was a span of 13 bases. CDR3 in amino acids: CASSFGQGTQPQHF. In DNA, the CDR3 is TGTGCCAGCAGTTTTGGGCAGGGAACCCAGCCCCAGCATTTT.

This clone has only a few counts. The gene calls are TRBV19 and TRBJ1-5; 12 bases align to TRBD1. V gave up 0 bases and J gave up 6 bases; unmatched junction bases: 3. Looked up from germline, CDR1 is LNHDA and CDR2 is SQIVND (reference sequence). This CDR3 has 16 residues. CDR3 in DNA: TGTGCCAGTAGTATAGAAGGGACAGGGGGCTTTCAGCCCCAGCATTTT. It codes for CASSIEGTGGFQPQHF.

The CDR3: CASSATGTGGITEAFF. DNA of the CDR3: TGTGCCAGCAGCGCGACCGGGACAGGGGGCATTACTGAAGCTTTCTTT. The rearrangement joins TRBV13 to TRBJ1-1, with 12 bases aligning to TRBD1. Germline CDR1 reads PRHDT; CDR2 reads FYEKMQ (reference sequence). The CDR3 has 16 residues. The junction had 9 bases not matched to a gene; V was cut back by 5 bases and J by 5 bases.

The chain links TRBV5-4 to TRBJ2-7; perhaps TRBD2 as D (6 bases). Looked up from germline, CDR1 is SGHNT and CDR2 is YYREEE (reference sequence). Trimming shortened V by 5 bases and J by 0 bases, and 15 bases separated the two germline ends. The CDR3 runs 15 residues. The CDR3 loop is CASSRDSTSSYEQYF. The CDR3 DNA is TGTGCCAGCAGTAGGGACTCTACGAGCTCCTACGAGCAGTACTTC.

V is TRBV5-1 and J is TRBJ2-1; TRBD2 matches at 8 bases. This CDR3 is 16 amino acids long. V trimming: 0 bases; J trimming: 8 bases; junction bases outside the gene matches: 10. Germline values: CDR1 SGHRS, CDR2 YFSETQ. The CDR3 DNA follows: TGCGCCAGCAGCTTGGGGGGGGGACTAGGGCGGGATGAGCAGTTCTTC. This translates into CASSLGGGLGRDEQFF.

The table lists this clone with a count of one. The rearrangement links TRBV7-6 to TRBJ2-5; D is undetermined. This CDR3 comprises 13 residues. Trimming removed 1 base from V and 5 bases from J, with 8 bases in between. Per the germline V gene, CDR1 is SGHVS and CDR2 is FNYEAQ. The CDR3 region has the DNA TGTGCCAGCAGCTTAGACCTACGGGAGACCCAGTACTTC. Amino acids: CASSLDLRETQYF.

The chain is built from TRBV5-1 and TRBJ1-1, with 7 bases that match TRBD1. The CDR3 sequence is 15 residues long. V lost 0 bases and J lost 1; bases outside the gene matches: 3. Germline CDR1 and CDR2: SGHRS and YFSETQ. CDR3 DNA sequence: TGCGCCAGCAGCTTGGTTACAGGGGCGAACACTGAAGCTTTCTTT. Amino acids: CASSLVTGANTEAFF.

The chain employs TRBV6-5 and TRBJ1-6; the D gene is possibly TRBD1 (6 bases). Trimming removed 6 bases from V and 6 bases from J, with 12 bases in between. The V gene's germline CDR1 is MNHEY and CDR2 SVGAGI. This CDR3 is built from 14 residues. CDR3 in DNA: TGTGCCAGCAGCCAACAGGGTGGTAATTCACCCCTCCACTTT. Translating it yields CASSQQGGNSPLHF.

The rearrangement links TRBV19 to TRBJ2-5; possible D gene TRBD2, 5 bases. V lost 9 bases to trimming and J lost 0 bases, with 8 bases between them. Germline V gives CDR1 LNHDA, CDR2 SQIVND (reference sequence). The CDR3 has 12 residues. CDR3 amino acids: CASGVYQETQYF. The CDR3 nucleotides read TGTGCCAGCGGGGTATACCAAGAGACCCAGTACTTC.

V and J are TRBV5-1 and TRBJ1-2, with a tentative D call TRBD1 (6 bases). The ends were cut back, 1 base at V and 3 bases at J, with 7 bases in the middle. The V gene's germline CDR1 is SGHRS and CDR2 YFSETQ. This CDR3 is 13 amino acids long. The chain's CDR3 is CASSLSGDYGYTF. DNA of the CDR3: TGCGCCAGCAGCTTGTCAGGGGACTATGGCTACACCTTC.

V and J are TRBV4-1 and TRBJ2-3; possible D gene TRBD2, 5 bases. The V and J ends lost 1 base and 5 bases respectively, with 10 bases between them. Germline CDR1 and CDR2: MGHRA and YSYEKL. CDR3 length: 14 amino acids. The CDR3 DNA is TGCGCCAGCAGCCAAGGGCTTGGACTAGATACGCAGTATTTT. As protein: CASSQGLGLDTQYF.

The chain has TRBV29-1 and TRBJ2-6; D unclear. CDR3 length: 14 amino acids. Germline V CDR1 and CDR2: SQVTM, ANQGSEA. V was shortened by 4 bases and J by 2 bases, with 9 bases between the two germline ends. CDR3 coding DNA: TGCAGCGTTGCGTCGGCGGCTGGGGCCAACGTCCTGACTTTC. This translates into CSVASAAGANVLTF.

The chain uses TRBV10-1 and TRBJ2-2, with 12 nucleotides matching TRBD1. The CDR3 extends over 16 amino acids. Per the germline V gene, CDR1 is WNHNN and CDR2 is SYGVQD (reference sequence). V lost 5 bases and J lost 7; bases outside the gene matches: 8. The CDR3 DNA is TGCGCCAGCAGTCAAGGGGACAGGGGGCAGGGCGGGGAGCTGTTTTTT. Residues: CASSQGDRGQGGELFF.

This chain links TRBV10-3 with TRBJ2-2, with D possibly matching TRBD2 (7 bases). V lost 4 bases, J lost 8 bases, and 14 bases lay in between. CDR3 length: 14 residues. Germline lookup yields CDR1 ENHRY and CDR2 SYGVKD. CDR3 nucleotide sequence: TGTGCCATCAGTGTGGCGGGGGCGTCTGGGGAGCTGTTTTTT. This encodes CAISVAGASGELFF.

This rearrangement joins TRBV4-1 to TRBJ1-4; 9 positions match TRBD1. CDR3 length equals 14 residues. Trimming at V came to 6 bases and at J to 7 bases, leaving 6 bases not matched to a gene. CDR1 and CDR2 from the germline V gene are MGHRA and YSYEKL. CDR3 nucleotide sequence: TGCGCCAGCAGGACGGGACAGGGTGTTGAAAAACTGTTTTTT. As protein: CASRTGQGVEKLFF.

This CDR3 is CASSFTSPDTQYF. The CDR3 nucleotides are TGTGCCAGCAGTTTTACTTCGCCAGATACGCAGTATTTT. The gene calls are TRBV11-3 and TRBJ2-3; unclear D gene. V was shortened by 6 bases and J by 4 bases, with 11 bases between the two germline ends. The length of the CDR3 is 13 residues. Germline assignment: CDR1 SGHNT and CDR2 YENEEA.

V is TRBV29-1 and J is TRBJ1-2; unclear D gene. The germline V gene encodes CDR1 SQVTM and CDR2 ANQGSEA. This CDR3 has 15 residues. The V end lost 8 bases, the J end lost 8 bases, and 27 bases lay between the germline ends. In nucleotides, the CDR3 is TGCAGCACCTCTTTTTTTGAGTCCCCCGGGAGCGGCTACACCTTC. This sequence encodes CSTSFFESPGSGYTF.

The chain recombines TRBV27 with TRBJ1-1; D is unresolved. Per the germline V gene, CDR1 is MNHEY and CDR2 is SMNVEV (reference sequence). The CDR3 runs to 14 residues. Trimming cost V 5 bases and J 1 base, with 11 bases left between them. CDR3 residues: CASSEVSGNTEAFF. CDR3 nucleotide sequence: TGTGCCAGCAGTGAAGTCTCCGGGAACACTGAAGCTTTCTTT.